The following is a TCR beta chain sequence with its context. Its antigen is currently unknown. Deletions cut 4 bases from V and 8 bases from J, with 14 bases between. This CDR3 has 13 residues. The germline V gene encodes CDR1 MNHNY and CDR2 SVGAGI (reference sequence). This sample was taken from a study of cytomegalovirus exposure and HLA in healthy donors. Across the study: An early release of data contained 75 million to 90 million unique TCRs, which came from HLA-typed donors.

PCR amplification relied on 60 Vbeta primers (plus 13 Jbeta primers). TCRdb's copy holds only in-frame clones and misses some; the assay was immunoSEQ multiplex PCR. The sample holds 170,000 or so clones, around 80% seen once. Regarding the study as a whole: Some V segments, including TRBV6-2 and TRBV6-3, were excluded as indistinguishable. Rare TCR sequences predominated, though certain public TCRs were found in many donors.

The TCR comes from a woman aged 50 to 65 in good health and CMV-seropositive. Source material: PBMCs. The rearrangement joins TRBV6-6 to TRBJ1-2; D unclear. CDR3 in amino acids: CASSSEGWMGYTF. The CDR3 coding sequence is TGTGCCAGCAGTTCCGAGGGCTGGATGGGCTACACCTTC.